This entry concerns a single T cell receptor (beta chain). The data stem from a study of blood T cell repertoires in COVID-19. CDR3 length: 15 amino acids. Per the germline V gene, CDR1 is ENHRY and CDR2 is SYGVKD. J lost 4 bases, V lost 3 bases, and 6 bases had no gene match. Profiling relied on immunoSEQ multiplex PCR, and the TCRdb table lists in-frame clones only, not all of them. Altogether 150,000 to 200,000 clones are present, around 78% being singletons, with the ten largest covering about 2.8%. The sample taken for sequencing was peripheral blood. The chain has TRBV10-3 and TRBJ1-2; 9 nucleotides align to TRBD1. The source of this sequence is a woman aged 80 or over with active or convalescent COVID-19. The CDR3 DNA reads TGTGCCATCAGTGATTGGGACAGGGACATCTATGGCTACACCTTC. Encoded protein: CAISDWDRDIYGYTF.